A single T cell receptor (beta chain) is shown here with its context. Its antigen is not identified. These data are taken from a study of vaccination effects on CD4 cells after COVID-19. Overall study: Antigen-specific CD4+ T cell clonotypes were called by their expansion after viral peptide-pool culture in ViraFEST. The researchers cultured some 1.9 million PBMC per well with 8 to 10 IU/ml IL-2 and 9.5 to 10 ug/ml peptides.

V shed 0 bases and J shed 5 bases, with 7 bases lying between them. From germline, CDR1 is LGHNA and CDR2 YNFKEQ. The CDR3 runs 14 residues. Repertoires were generated with immunoSEQ multiplex PCR, while TCRdb's copy carries only in-frame clones and drops some. The sample includes 30,000 to 40,000 clones, roughly four fifths of them seen just once. On approximately day 9 of culture, CD4+ T cells were separated out. A positive SARS-CoV-2 PCR test fell between March and December 2020. Participants were vaccinated with two doses of either the BNT162b2 or mRNA-1273 vaccine. The material was CD4+ T cells from PBMCs cultured without peptide, obtained after COVID-19 vaccination. This receptor was taken from a human donor who had a prior SARS-CoV-2 infection. J is TRBJ1-4 and V is TRBV4-2, with unresolved D. CDR3 nucleotides: TGTGCCAGCAGCCAAGATCAGCAGAATGAAAAACTGTTTTTT. It encodes CASSQDQQNEKLFF.